This T cell receptor (beta chain) originates from a study of cytomegalovirus exposure and HLA in healthy donors. V lost 0 bases to trimming and J lost 0 bases; unmatched junction nucleotides: 5. Looked up from germline, CDR1 is SGDLS and CDR2 is YYNGEE. The CDR3 covers 20 residues. The study ran its PCR with 60 Vbeta and 13 Jbeta primers. Data came from immunoSEQ multiplex PCR; TCRdb stores just in-frame clones and leaves some out. The sample holds 87,000 or so clones. The TCR sequence derives from a man aged 50 to 60 in good health and CMV-seropositive. V and J are TRBV9 and TRBJ2-2; 16 positions agree with TRBD2. Material: PBMCs. The CDR3 DNA is TGTGCCAGCAGCGTAGCTACGGGACTAGCGGGAGGGGCGAACACCGGGGAGCTGTTTTTT. Protein: CASSVATGLAGGANTGELFF.